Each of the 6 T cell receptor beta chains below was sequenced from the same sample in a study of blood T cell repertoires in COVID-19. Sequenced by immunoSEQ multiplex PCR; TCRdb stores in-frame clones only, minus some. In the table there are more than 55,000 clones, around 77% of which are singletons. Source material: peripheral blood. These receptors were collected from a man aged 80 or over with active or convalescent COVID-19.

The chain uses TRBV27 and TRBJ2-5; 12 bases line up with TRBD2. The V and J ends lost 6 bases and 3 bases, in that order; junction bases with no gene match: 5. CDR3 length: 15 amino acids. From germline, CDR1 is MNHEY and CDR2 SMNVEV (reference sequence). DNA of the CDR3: TGTGCCAGCAGCCAGAGACTAGCGGGAGAAGAGACCCAGTACTTC. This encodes CASSQRLAGEETQYF.

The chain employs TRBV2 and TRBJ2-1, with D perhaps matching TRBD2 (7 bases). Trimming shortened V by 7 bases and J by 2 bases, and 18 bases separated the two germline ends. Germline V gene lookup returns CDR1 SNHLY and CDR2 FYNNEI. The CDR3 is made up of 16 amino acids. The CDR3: CASKRGGQGPYNEQFF. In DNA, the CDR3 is TGTGCCAGCAAGAGGGGGGGGCAGGGGCCCTACAATGAGCAGTTCTTC.

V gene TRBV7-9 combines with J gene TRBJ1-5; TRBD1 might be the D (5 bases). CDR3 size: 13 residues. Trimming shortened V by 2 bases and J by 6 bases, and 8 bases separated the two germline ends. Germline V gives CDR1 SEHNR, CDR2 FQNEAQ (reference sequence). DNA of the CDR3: TGTGCCAGCAGCTTAACCGACAGTCAGCCCCAGCATTTT. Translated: CASSLTDSQPQHF.

CDR3 bases: TGTGCCACGGCGGGGATCGATAATTCACCCCTCCACTTT. Translating it yields CATAGIDNSPLHF. This chain joins TRBV19 and TRBJ1-6; D ambiguous. The V end was cut by 10 bases, the J end by 5 bases, with 12 bases between. Germline CDR1 is LNHDA and CDR2 is SQIVND (reference sequence). This CDR3 region has 13 residues.

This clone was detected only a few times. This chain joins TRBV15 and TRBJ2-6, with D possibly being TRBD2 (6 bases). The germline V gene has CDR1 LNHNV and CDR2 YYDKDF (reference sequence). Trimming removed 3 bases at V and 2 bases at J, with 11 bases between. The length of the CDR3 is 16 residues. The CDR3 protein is CATSSNLATGANVLTF. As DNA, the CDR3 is TGTGCCACCAGCAGTAATCTAGCGACTGGGGCCAACGTCCTGACTTTC.

This CDR3 is CASSITGTIAYEQYF. In nucleotides, the CDR3 is TGCGCCAGCAGCATAACAGGGACCATAGCCTACGAGCAGTACTTC. The chain couples TRBV5-1 to TRBJ2-7; D possibly corresponds to TRBD1 (6 bases). The length of the CDR3 is 15 residues. The ends were cut back, 4 bases at V and 2 bases at J, with 16 bases in the middle. Germline V gives CDR1 SGHRS, CDR2 YFSETQ.